This record looks at one T cell receptor beta chain sequence and its context. The antigen remains unidentified. This specimen comes from a study of radiotherapy plus CTLA-4 blockade in lung cancer. Points from the study as a whole: With interferon-beta, early dynamics of blood T cell clones were reported to best predict response.

Only in-frame clones appear in the TCRdb table, and some are missing; sequencing was by immunoSEQ multiplex PCR. This sample carries some 51,000 clones, around 79% of them seen once, and the ten largest clones take about 8.5%. The CDR3 extends over 15 amino acids. Per the germline V gene, CDR1 is SGHRS and CDR2 is YFSETQ. The ends lost 3 bases at V and 1 base at J; junction bases unmatched: 3. This specimen was peripheral blood, taken from a patient treated with radiotherapy plus ipilimumab. This clonotype was obtained from a human donor with non-small cell lung cancer who had a complete response to radiotherapy plus ipilimumab. This chain joins TRBV5-1 and TRBJ2-3, with 9 bases fitting TRBD1. CDR3 amino acids: CASSWDRVGTDTQYF. Here the CDR3 DNA reads TGCGCCAGCAGCTGGGACAGGGTTGGCACAGATACGCAGTATTTT.